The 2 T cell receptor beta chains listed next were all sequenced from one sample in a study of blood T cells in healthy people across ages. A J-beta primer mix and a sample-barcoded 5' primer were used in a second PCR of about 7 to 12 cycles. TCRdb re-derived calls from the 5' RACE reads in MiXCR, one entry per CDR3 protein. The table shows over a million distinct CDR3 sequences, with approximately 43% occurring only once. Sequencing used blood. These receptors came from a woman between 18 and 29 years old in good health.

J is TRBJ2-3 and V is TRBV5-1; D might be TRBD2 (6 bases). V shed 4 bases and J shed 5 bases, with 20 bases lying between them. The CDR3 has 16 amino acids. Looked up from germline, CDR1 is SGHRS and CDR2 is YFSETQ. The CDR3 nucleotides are TGCGCCAGCAGCGCCCTTTTGGTGGGGAGGAAAGATACGCAGTATTTT. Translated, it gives CASSALLVGRKDTQYF.

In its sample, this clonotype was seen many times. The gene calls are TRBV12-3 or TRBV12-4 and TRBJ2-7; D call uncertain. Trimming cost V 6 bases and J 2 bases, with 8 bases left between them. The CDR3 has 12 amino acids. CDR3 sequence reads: CASSQGPYEQYF. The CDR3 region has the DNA TGTGCCAGCAGCCAAGGTCCCTACGAGCAGTACTTC.